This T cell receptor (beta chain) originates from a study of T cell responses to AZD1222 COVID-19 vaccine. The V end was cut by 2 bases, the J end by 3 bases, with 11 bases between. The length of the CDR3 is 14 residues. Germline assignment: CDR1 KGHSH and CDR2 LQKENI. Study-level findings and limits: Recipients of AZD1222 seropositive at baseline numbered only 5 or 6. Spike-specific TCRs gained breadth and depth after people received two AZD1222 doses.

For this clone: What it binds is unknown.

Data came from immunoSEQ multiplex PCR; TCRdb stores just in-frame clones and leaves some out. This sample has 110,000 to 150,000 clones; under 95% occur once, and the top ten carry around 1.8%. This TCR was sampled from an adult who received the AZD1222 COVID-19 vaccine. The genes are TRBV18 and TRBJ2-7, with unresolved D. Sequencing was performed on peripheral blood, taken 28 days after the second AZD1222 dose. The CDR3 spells CASSPAESFYEQYF. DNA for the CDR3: TGTGCCAGCTCACCAGCAGAATCCTTCTACGAGCAGTACTTC.